This T cell receptor beta chain emerged from a study of beta chain features in type 1 diabetes. Points from the study as a whole: Type 1 diabetes patients had fewer VDJ junction insertions and more deletions. The study found moderately but significantly shorter TCRB CDR3s in all four CD4+ subsets of Type 1 diabetes patients. The naive, central memory and Treg TCRB repertoires looked more alike in patients than they did in healthy donors.

Germline CDR1 reads SEHNR; CDR2 reads FQNEAQ (reference sequence). This CDR3 spans 14 amino acids. Between the trimmed V and J ends, which lost 5 bases and 2 bases, there was a span of 12 bases. The authors reverse transcribed all of the isolated RNA, so sequencing captured expressed TCRB transcripts. Generated by immunoSEQ multiplex PCR, the TCRdb table keeps only in-frame clones and is missing some. Among 250,000 or so clones listed, 14% were seen once. In this sample, this clone turned up a few times. Its antigen is not known. The sequence was obtained from a man aged 25-40 years with type 1 diabetes. The rearrangement uses TRBV7-9 and TRBJ1-2; TRBD1 is a possible D gene (5 bases). The sample consisted of naive CD4+ T cells from blood. DNA for the CDR3: TGTGCCAGCAGCCGGGGGGTGGGGAACTATGGCTACACCTTC. It yields the protein CASSRGVGNYGYTF.